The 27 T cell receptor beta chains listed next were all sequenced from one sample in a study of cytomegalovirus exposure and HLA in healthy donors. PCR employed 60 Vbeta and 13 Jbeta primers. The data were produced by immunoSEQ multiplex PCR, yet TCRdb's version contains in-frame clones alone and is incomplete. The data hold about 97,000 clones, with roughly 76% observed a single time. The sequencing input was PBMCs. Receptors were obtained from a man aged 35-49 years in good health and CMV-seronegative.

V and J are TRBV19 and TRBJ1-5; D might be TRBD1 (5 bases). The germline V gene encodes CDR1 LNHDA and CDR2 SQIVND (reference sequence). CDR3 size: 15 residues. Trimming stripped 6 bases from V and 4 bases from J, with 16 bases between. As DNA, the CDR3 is TGTGCCAGTAGGAGACAGCAAATAACGAATCAGCCCCAGCATTTT. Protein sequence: CASRRQQITNQPQHF.

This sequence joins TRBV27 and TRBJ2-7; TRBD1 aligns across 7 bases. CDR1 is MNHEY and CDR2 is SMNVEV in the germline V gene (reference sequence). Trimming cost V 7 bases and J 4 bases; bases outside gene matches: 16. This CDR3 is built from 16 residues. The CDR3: CASTSYAGTEYYEQYF. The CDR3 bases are TGTGCCAGCACTTCGTACGCAGGGACAGAATATTACGAGCAGTACTTC.

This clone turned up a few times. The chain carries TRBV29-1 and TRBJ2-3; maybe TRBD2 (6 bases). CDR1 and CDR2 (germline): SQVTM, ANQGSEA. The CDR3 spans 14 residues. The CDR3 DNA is TGCTGCGCGTTCGGGGGACGGGGCACAGATACGCAGTATTTT. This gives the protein CCAFGGRGTDTQYF.

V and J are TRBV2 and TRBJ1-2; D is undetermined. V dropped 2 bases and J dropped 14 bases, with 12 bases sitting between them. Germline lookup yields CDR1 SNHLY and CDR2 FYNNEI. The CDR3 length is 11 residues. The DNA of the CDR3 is TGTGCCAGCAGTGAATTTGCAGGCTCAACCTTC. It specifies CASSEFAGSTF.

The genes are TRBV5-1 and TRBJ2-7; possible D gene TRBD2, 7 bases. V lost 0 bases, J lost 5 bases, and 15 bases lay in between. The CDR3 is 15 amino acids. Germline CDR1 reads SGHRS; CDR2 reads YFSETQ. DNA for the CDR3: TGCGCCAGCAGCTTGGCCCCGGGGGGCCCTAACGAGCAGTACTTC. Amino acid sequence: CASSLAPGGPNEQYF.

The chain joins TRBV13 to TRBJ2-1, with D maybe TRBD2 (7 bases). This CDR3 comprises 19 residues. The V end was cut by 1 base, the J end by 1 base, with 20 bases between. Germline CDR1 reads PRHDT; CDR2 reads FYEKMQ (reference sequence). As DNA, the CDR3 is TGTGCCAGCAGCTTAGAAGGGGGGGTAGCGGAGGGTTCCTACAATGAGCAGTTCTTC. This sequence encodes CASSLEGGVAEGSYNEQFF.

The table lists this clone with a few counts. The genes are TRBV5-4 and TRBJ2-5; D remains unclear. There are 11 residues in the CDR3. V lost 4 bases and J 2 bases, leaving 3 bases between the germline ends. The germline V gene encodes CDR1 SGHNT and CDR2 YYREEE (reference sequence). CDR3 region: CASSVQETQYF. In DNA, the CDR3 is TGTGCCAGCAGCGTACAAGAGACCCAGTACTTC.

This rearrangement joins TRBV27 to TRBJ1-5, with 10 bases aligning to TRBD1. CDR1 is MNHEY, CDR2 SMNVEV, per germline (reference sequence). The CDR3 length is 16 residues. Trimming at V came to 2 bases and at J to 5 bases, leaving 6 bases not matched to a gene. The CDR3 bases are TGTGCCAGCAGTTTACCGGGACAGGGGATTGATCAGCCCCAGCATTTT. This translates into CASSLPGQGIDQPQHF.

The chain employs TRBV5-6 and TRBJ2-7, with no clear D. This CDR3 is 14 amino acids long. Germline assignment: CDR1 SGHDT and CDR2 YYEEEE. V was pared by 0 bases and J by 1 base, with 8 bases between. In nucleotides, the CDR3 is TGTGCCAGCAGCTTGGGCAGTCTTTCCTACGAGCAGTACTTC. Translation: CASSLGSLSYEQYF. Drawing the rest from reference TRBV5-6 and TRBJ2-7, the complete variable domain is DAGVTQSPTHLIKTRGQQVTLRCSPKSGHDTVSWYQQALGQGPQFIFQYYEEEERQRGNFPDRFSGHQFPNYSSELNVNALLLGDSALYLCASSLGSLSYEQYFGPGTRLTVT.

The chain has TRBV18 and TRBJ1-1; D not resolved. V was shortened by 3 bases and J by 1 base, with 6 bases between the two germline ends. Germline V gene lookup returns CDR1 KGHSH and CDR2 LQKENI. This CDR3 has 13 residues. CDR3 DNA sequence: TGTGCCAGCTCACCCAACGGGAACACTGAAGCTTTCTTT. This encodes CASSPNGNTEAFF.

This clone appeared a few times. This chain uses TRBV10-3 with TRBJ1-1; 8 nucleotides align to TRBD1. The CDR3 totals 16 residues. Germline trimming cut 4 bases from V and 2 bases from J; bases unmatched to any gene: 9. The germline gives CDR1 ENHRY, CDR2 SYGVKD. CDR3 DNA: TGTGCCATCAGTGGGAGGCGGGGACAGGCCAACACTGAAGCTTTCTTT. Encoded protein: CAISGRRGQANTEAFF.

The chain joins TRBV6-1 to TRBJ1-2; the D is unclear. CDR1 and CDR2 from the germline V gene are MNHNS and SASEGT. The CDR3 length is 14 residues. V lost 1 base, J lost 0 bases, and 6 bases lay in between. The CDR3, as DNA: TGTGCCAGCAGTGAAGTGGCAGCTAACTATGGCTACACCTTC. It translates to CASSEVAANYGYTF.

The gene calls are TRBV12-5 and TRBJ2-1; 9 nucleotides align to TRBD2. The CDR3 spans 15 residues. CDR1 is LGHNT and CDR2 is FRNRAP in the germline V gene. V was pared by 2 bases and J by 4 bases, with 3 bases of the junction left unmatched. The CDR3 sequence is CASGLRGGGYNEQFF. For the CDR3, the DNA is TGTGCTAGTGGTTTGCGCGGGGGGGGATACAATGAGCAGTTCTTC.

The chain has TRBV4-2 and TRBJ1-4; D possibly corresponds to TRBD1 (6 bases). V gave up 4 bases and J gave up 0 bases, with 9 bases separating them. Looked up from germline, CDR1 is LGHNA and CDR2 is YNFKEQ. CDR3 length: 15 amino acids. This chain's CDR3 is CASSPHRATNEKLFF. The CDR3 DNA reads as TGTGCCAGCAGCCCGCACAGGGCAACTAATGAAAAACTGTTTTTT.

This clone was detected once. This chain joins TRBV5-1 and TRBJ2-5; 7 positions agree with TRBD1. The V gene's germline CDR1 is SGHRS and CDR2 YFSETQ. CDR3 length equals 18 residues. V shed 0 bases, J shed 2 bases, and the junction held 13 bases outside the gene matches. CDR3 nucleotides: TGCGCCAGCAGCTTGGGGTTAGATTACGGGACAGTACAAGAGACCCAGTACTTC. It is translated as CASSLGLDYGTVQETQYF. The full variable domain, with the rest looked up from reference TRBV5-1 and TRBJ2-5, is KAGVTQTPRYLIKTRGQQVTLSCSPISGHRSVSWYQQTPGQGLQFLFEYFSETQRNKGNFPGRFSGRQFSNSRSEMNVSTLELGDSALYLCASSLGLDYGTVQETQYFGPGTRLLVL.

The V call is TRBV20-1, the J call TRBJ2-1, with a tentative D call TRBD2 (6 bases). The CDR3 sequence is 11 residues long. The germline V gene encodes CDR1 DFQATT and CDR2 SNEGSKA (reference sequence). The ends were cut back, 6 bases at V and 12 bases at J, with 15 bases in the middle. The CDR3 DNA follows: TGCAGTGCGGAGCGTGGGGGAGGGCAGTTCTTC. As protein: CSAERGGGQFF.

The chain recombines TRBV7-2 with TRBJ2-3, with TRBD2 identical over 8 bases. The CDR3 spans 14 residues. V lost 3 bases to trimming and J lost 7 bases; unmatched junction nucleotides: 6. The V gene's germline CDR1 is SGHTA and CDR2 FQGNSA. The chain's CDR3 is CASSFSGGLNTQYF. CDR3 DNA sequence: TGTGCCAGCAGCTTCAGCGGGGGATTGAATACGCAGTATTTT.

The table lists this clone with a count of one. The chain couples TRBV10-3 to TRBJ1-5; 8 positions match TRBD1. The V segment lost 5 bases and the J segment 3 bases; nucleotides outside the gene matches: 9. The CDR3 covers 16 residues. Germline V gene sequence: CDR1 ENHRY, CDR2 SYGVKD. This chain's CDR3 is CAISQGAGGNNQPQHF. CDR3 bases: TGTGCCATCAGTCAGGGGGCAGGAGGAAACAATCAGCCCCAGCATTTT.

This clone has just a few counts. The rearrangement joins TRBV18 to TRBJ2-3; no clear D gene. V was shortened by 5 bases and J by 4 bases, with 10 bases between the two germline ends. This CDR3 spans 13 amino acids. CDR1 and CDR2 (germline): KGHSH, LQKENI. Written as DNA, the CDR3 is TGTGCCAGCTCAGCGGATATGCCAGATACGCAGTATTTT. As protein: CASSADMPDTQYF.

CDR3 bases: TGTGCCAGCAGCTTCTGGCTAGCGGGGGGGAACACCGGGGAGCTGTTTTTT. Its protein is CASSFWLAGGNTGELFF. The chain has TRBV7-8 and TRBJ2-2; 11 bases align to TRBD2. The J segment lost 1 base and the V segment lost 3 bases, leaving 4 bases of the junction unmatched. This CDR3 has 17 residues. CDR1 and CDR2 (germline): SGHVS, FQNEAQ.

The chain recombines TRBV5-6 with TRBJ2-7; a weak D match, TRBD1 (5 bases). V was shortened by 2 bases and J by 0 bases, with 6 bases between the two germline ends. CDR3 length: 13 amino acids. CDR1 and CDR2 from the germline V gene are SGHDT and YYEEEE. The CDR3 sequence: CASSFDSSYEQYF. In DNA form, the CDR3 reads TGTGCCAGCAGCTTTGACAGCTCCTACGAGCAGTACTTC.

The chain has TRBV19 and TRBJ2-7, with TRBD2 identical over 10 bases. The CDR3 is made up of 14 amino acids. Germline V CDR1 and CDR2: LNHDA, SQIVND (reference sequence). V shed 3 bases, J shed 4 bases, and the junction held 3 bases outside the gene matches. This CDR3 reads CASSMGLAQYEQYF. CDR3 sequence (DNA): TGTGCCAGTAGTATGGGACTAGCGCAGTACGAGCAGTACTTC.

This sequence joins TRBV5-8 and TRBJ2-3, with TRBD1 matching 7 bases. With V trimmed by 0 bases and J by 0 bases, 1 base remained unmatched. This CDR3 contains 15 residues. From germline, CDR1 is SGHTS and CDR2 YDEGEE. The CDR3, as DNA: TGTGCCAGCAGCTTGGAGGGGGCCAGCACAGATACGCAGTATTTT. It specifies CASSLEGASTDTQYF.

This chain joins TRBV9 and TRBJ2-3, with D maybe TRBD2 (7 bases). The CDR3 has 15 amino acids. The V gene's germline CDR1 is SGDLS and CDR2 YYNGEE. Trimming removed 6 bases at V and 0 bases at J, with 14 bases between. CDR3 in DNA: TGTGCCAGCACCCCGGGGGGACACAGCACAGATACGCAGTATTTT. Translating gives CASTPGGHSTDTQYF.

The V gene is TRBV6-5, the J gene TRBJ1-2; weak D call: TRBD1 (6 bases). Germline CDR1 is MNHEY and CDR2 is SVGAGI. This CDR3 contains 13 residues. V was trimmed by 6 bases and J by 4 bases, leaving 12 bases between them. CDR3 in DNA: TGTGCCAGCAGAAAACAGGGTGGCTATGGCTACACCTTC. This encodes CASRKQGGYGYTF.

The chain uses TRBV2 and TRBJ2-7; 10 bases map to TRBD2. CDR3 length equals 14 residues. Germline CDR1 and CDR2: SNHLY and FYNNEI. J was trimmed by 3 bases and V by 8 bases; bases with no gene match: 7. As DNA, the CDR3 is TGTGCCAGCCTAAAAGGACTAGCGGTCTACGAGCAGTACTTC. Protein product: CASLKGLAVYEQYF.

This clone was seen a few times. The CDR3 here is CASSRTGARYTEAFF. CDR3 coding DNA: TGTGCCAGCAGTAGGACAGGGGCCAGGTACACTGAAGCTTTCTTT. This chain joins TRBV2 and TRBJ1-1, with 9 bases that match TRBD1. CDR1 is SNHLY, CDR2 FYNNEI, per germline. CDR3 length equals 15 residues. After removal of 5 bases from V and 3 bases from J, the junction contained 7 bases not matched to a gene.